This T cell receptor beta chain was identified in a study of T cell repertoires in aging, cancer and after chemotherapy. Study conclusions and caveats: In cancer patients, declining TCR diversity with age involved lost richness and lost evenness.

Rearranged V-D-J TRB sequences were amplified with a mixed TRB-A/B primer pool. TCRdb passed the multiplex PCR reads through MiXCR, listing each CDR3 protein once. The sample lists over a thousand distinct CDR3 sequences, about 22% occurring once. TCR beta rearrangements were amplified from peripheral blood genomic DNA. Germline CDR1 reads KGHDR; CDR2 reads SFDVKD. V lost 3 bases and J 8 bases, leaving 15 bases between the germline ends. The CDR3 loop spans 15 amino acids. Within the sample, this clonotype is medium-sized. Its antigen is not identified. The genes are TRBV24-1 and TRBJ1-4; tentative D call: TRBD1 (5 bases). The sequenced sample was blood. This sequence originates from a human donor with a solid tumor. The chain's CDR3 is CATSDPGHIPEKLFF. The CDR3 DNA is TGTGCCACCAGTGATCCTGGACATATACCCGAAAAACTGTTTTTT.